This TCR beta chain came from a study of T cells in Graves' hyperthyroidism and ophthalmopathy. Study results and limitations: Peripheral blood also featured most of the thyroid clonotypes expanded above 0.001.

About this clonotype itself: Its antigen is not identified. A single base separates this from a much larger clone, so it may be a read error.

Germline V gives CDR1 MNHEY, CDR2 SVGEGT. J was trimmed by 6 bases and V by 0 bases; bases with no gene match: 3. CDR3 size: 14 residues. Amplification targeted TCR beta CDR3 regions from RNA transcripts. HTBI primers were used for first-round RT-PCR of the TCR CDR3. TCRdb called the multiplex PCR reads again in MiXCR, with one record for every CDR3 protein. The repertoire holds around 380,000 distinct CDR3 sequences, with 13% as singletons. PBMCs came from 9 to 10 ml fresh peripheral blood. The TCR comes from a man between 25 and 39 years old with Graves' hyperthyroidism that later progressed to Graves' ophthalmopathy. The specimen was blood. The genes are TRBV6-2 or TRBV6-3 and TRBJ2-7; 9 nucleotides agree with TRBD1. In DNA form, the CDR3 reads TGTGCCAGCAGTTACTCGGGGACAGGGAGCGAGCAGTACTTC. Its translation: CASSYSGTGSEQYF.